This record concerns one T cell receptor (beta chain) sequence. The specificity of this receptor is unknown. Per-nucleotide qualities are absent, and no much larger clonotype sits a single base away. V lost 1 base and J lost 4 bases, and the count of bases not matched to a germline gene is 2. Counted from cysteine to phenylalanine, this CDR3 has 15 amino acids. This entry keeps only the CDR3 DNA: 45 bases, framed from base 1. The germline V gene gives CDR1 as SNHLY and CDR2 as FYNNEI. The sample originates from a study of CD8 T cells in ankylosing spondylitis (dated by TCRdb to about 2017). Regarding the study in general: To find TCR variants linked to disease, the study profiled T cell receptor beta repertoires in ankylosing spondylitis patients and healthy donors. Peripheral blood was sampled, and synovial fluid was additionally collected from ankylosing spondylitis patients. The full study cohort was made up of 25 ankylosing spondylitis patients and 95 to 130 healthy donors. Study-wide findings and limitations: Blood from ankylosing spondylitis patients appeared to be characterized by a TCR beta motif made up of several highly homologous amino acid variants. The disease-linked clones had a CD8+ phenotype and were found at relatively low frequencies in peripheral blood. The disease-linked clones were reported as significantly enriched in matched synovial fluid samples from ankylosing spondylitis patients. Some motif variants had previously been reported in the synovial fluid and blood of reactive arthritis patients, which suggests shared mechanisms of disease initiation.

The sequencing machine was an Illumina HiSeq 2500. Quantitative 5'-RACE with molecular barcodes was the method used to prepare the TCR beta libraries. Per the authors' processing: Disease-linked TCR variants were identified with a new computational method built on a probabilistic model of VDJ rearrangement. Through fastp at Q25 and MiXCR, TCRdb rebuilt clones from the public reads, retaining in-frame beta chains. Entries that share a CDR3 protein sequence are merged under the most common genes and DNA. The V and J calls and clone size are TCRdb's, not the authors'. The sample includes 300,000 to 400,000 distinct CDR3 sequences, with 20% to 25% observed a single time. The top ten clones comprise roughly 13% of the sample.

Recombination linked TRBV2 to TRBJ2-2, and 8 bases in between align with TRBD1. The specimen sequenced was blood, either unsorted or a sorted T cell fraction (not recorded which). This clonotype originated in a male donor with ankylosing spondylitis or in good health (not recorded which). For the CDR3, the sequence is CASSEGTGPTGELFF. Here is the DNA: TGTGCCAGCAGTGAAGGGACAGGGCCCACCGGGGAGCTGTTTTTT.